These 25 T cell receptor beta chains were all obtained from the same sample, sequenced in a study of blood T cell repertoires in COVID-19. Only in-frame clones appear in the TCRdb table, and some are missing; sequencing was by immunoSEQ multiplex PCR. The sample yields over 95,000 clones, roughly 85% seen once. The material sequenced was peripheral blood. These receptors all come from a human donor in a cohort sampled during active COVID-19.

This chain joins TRBV28 and TRBJ2-1; 8 nucleotides line up with TRBD2. CDR3 length: 14 amino acids. J lost 6 bases, V lost 7 bases, and 8 bases had no gene match. Germline V gives CDR1 MDHEN, CDR2 SYDVKM. For the CDR3, the DNA is TGTGCCAGCACCCCTCCGGGGGGGATCAATGAGCAGTTCTTC. Protein: CASTPPGGINEQFF.

This clone was detected once. This sequence joins TRBV11-2 and TRBJ2-1, with 8 nucleotides matching TRBD2. CDR1 and CDR2 (germline): SGHAT, FQNNGV. This CDR3 is built from 15 residues. J gave up 4 bases and V 3 bases, and 5 bases lay outside the gene matches. The chain's CDR3 is CASSFPGGTYNEQFF. DNA of the CDR3: TGTGCCAGCAGCTTTCCGGGGGGGACTTACAATGAGCAGTTCTTC.

This chain links TRBV5-4 with TRBJ2-7, with 10 bases aligning to TRBD2. CDR3 length: 14 residues. The V gene's germline CDR1 is SGHNT and CDR2 YYREEE (reference sequence). After removal of 0 bases from V and 6 bases from J, the junction contained 3 bases not matched to a gene. CDR3 amino acids: CASSLVGLASEQYF. The CDR3 bases are TGTGCCAGCAGCTTGGTGGGACTAGCGTCCGAGCAGTACTTC.

J is TRBJ2-7 and V is TRBV7-8; weak D call: TRBD2 (6 bases). Germline assignment: CDR1 SGHVS and CDR2 FQNEAQ. The CDR3 spans 14 residues. V shed 2 bases and J shed 1 base, with 9 bases lying between them. CDR3 in DNA: TGTGCCAGCAGCTTACGACTAGAATCCTACGAGCAGTACTTC. Its translation is CASSLRLESYEQYF. Filled out from reference TRBV7-8 and TRBJ2-7, the complete variable domain reads GAGVSQSPRYKVAKRGQDVALRCDPISGHVSLFWYQQALGQGPEFLTYFQNEAQLDKSGLPSDRFFAERPEGSVSTLKIQRTQQEDSAVYLCASSLRLESYEQYFGPGTRLTVT.

This chain links TRBV18 with TRBJ1-2; perhaps TRBD1 as D (5 bases). Trimming shortened V by 6 bases and J by 2 bases, and 7 bases separated the two germline ends. The CDR3 length is 12 residues. CDR1 and CDR2 from the germline V gene are KGHSH and LQKENI. Written as DNA, the CDR3 is TGTGCCAGCTCCGACAGAAACTATGGCTACACCTTC. As protein: CASSDRNYGYTF.

V is TRBV5-1 and J is TRBJ1-6; D is uncertain. This CDR3 region has 14 residues. V was cut by 0 bases and J by 7 bases, with 8 bases left in between. Per the germline V gene, CDR1 is SGHRS and CDR2 is YFSETQ. This CDR3 is CASSLGAGNSPLHF. The CDR3 DNA reads TGCGCCAGCAGCTTGGGGGCTGGGAATTCACCCCTCCACTTT.

The chain combines TRBV18 with TRBJ2-7; the D gene is possibly TRBD2 (6 bases). V was clipped by 6 bases and J by 7 bases, with 19 bases between them. From germline, CDR1 is KGHSH and CDR2 LQKENI. This CDR3 spans 14 amino acids. The CDR3 coding sequence is TGTGCCAGCTCCCCAGGCGGAGGGAAATCGGAGCAGTACTTC. Translating it yields CASSPGGGKSEQYF.

This sequence joins TRBV28 and TRBJ1-1; unclear D gene. This CDR3 region has 15 residues. The V and J ends lost 3 bases and 3 bases respectively, with 14 bases between them. Germline V CDR1 and CDR2: MDHEN, SYDVKM. The CDR3 DNA is TGTGCCAGCAGTTTCGACTACCGGGAGGACACTGAAGCTTTCTTT. Residues: CASSFDYREDTEAFF.

The rearrangement links TRBV6-5 to TRBJ2-1; 12 positions match TRBD2. CDR1 and CDR2 from the germline V gene are MNHEY and SVGAGI. V dropped 8 bases and J dropped 4; count of bases not matched to a gene: 3. CDR3 length: 14 residues. CDR3: CASAGLAGYNEQFF. Written as DNA, the CDR3 is TGTGCCAGCGCAGGACTAGCGGGGTACAATGAGCAGTTCTTC.

The chain is built from TRBV9 and TRBJ1-3; D gene unclear. The CDR3 length is 16 residues. Germline values: CDR1 SGDLS, CDR2 YYNGEE. The V end lost 3 bases, the J end lost 0 bases, and 13 bases lay between the germline ends. The CDR3 here is CASSAKTPGSGNTIYF. CDR3 DNA: TGTGCCAGCAGCGCGAAGACTCCTGGCTCTGGAAACACCATATATTTT. The full variable domain, completed using reference TRBV9 and TRBJ1-3, is DSGVTQTPKHLITATGQRVTLRCSPRSGDLSVYWYQQSLDQGLQFLIQYYNGEERAKGNILERFSAQQFPDLHSELNLSSLELGDSALYFCASSAKTPGSGNTIYFGEGSWLTVV.

The chain uses TRBV9 and TRBJ2-7, with D unclear. The CDR3 has 14 amino acids. Trimming shortened V by 0 bases and J by 0 bases, and 7 bases separated the two germline ends. CDR1 and CDR2 (germline): SGDLS, YYNGEE. CDR3 in amino acids: CASSVASPSYEQYF. DNA of the CDR3: TGTGCCAGCAGCGTAGCTTCTCCCTCCTACGAGCAGTACTTC. The full variable domain, its missing parts supplied by reference TRBV9 and TRBJ2-7, is DSGVTQTPKHLITATGQRVTLRCSPRSGDLSVYWYQQSLDQGLQFLIQYYNGEERAKGNILERFSAQQFPDLHSELNLSSLELGDSALYFCASSVASPSYEQYFGPGTRLTVT.

J is TRBJ2-3 and V is TRBV5-1; D might be TRBD2 (5 bases). The CDR3 contains 15 residues. Germline V gene sequence: CDR1 SGHRS, CDR2 YFSETQ. Trimming left V 0 bases short and J 2 bases short, with 10 bases between. In nucleotides, the CDR3 is TGCGCCAGCAGCTTGGCCTTGGACTTCACAGATACGCAGTATTTT. It codes for CASSLALDFTDTQYF.

The chain has TRBV9 and TRBJ2-2; TRBD1 is a possible D gene (5 bases). CDR1 is SGDLS, CDR2 YYNGEE, per germline. Deletions cut 3 bases from V and 6 bases from J, with 12 bases between. This CDR3 spans 14 amino acids. The CDR3 region has the DNA TGTGCCAGCAGCGGACGGACATTGGCCGGGGAGCTGTTTTTT. Residues: CASSGRTLAGELFF. The full variable domain, completed using reference TRBV9 and TRBJ2-2, is DSGVTQTPKHLITATGQRVTLRCSPRSGDLSVYWYQQSLDQGLQFLIQYYNGEERAKGNILERFSAQQFPDLHSELNLSSLELGDSALYFCASSGRTLAGELFFGEGSRLTVL.

The chain joins TRBV3-1 (or the pseudogene TRBV3-2) to TRBJ1-1; TRBD1 might be the D (5 bases). Germline loops: CDR1 LGHDT, CDR2 YNNKEL (reference sequence). The CDR3 spans 14 residues. The V gene lost 0 bases and the J gene lost 4 bases, with 9 bases spanning the gap. CDR3 coding DNA: TGTGCCAGCAGCCAAGAGGGGGGAGCCACTGAAGCTTTCTTT. It is translated as CASSQEGGATEAFF.

This sequence joins TRBV10-2 and TRBJ2-7; TRBD1 might be the D (6 bases). Germline V gene lookup returns CDR1 WSHSY and CDR2 SAAADI. The CDR3 runs to 11 residues. Trimming left V 7 bases short and J 5 bases short, with 9 bases between. The CDR3: CASTYRDEQYF. CDR3 in DNA: TGCGCCAGCACCTACAGGGACGAGCAGTACTTC.

V usage is TRBV5-1 and J usage is TRBJ2-3; the match to TRBD2 covers 11 bases. This CDR3 comprises 18 residues. Germline-derived CDR1 and CDR2 are SGHRS and YFSETQ. Unmatched junction bases numbered 9, after V lost 0 bases and J lost 3 bases. CDR3 in amino acids: CASSLASQTSGVTDTQYF. The CDR3 bases are TGCGCCAGCAGCTTGGCCTCCCAGACTAGCGGGGTTACAGATACGCAGTATTTT.

This sequence joins TRBV19 and TRBJ2-1; 9 bases are a match to TRBD2. The V segment lost 6 bases and the J segment 4 bases; nucleotides outside the gene matches: 13. Per germline, CDR1 LNHDA and CDR2 SQIVND (reference sequence). There are 17 residues in the CDR3. The CDR3 DNA reads as TGTGCCAGTAGAAGCGGGGGGACACAGCGGGTATACAATGAGCAGTTCTTC. Translated: CASRSGGTQRVYNEQFF.

The V gene is TRBV19, the J gene TRBJ1-6; 9 nucleotides line up with TRBD1. CDR1 and CDR2 (germline): LNHDA, SQIVND (reference sequence). There are 12 residues in the CDR3. The ends lost 8 bases at V and 10 bases at J; junction bases unmatched: 3. This CDR3 is CASRTGESPLHF. CDR3 DNA sequence: TGTGCCAGTCGGACAGGGGAATCACCCCTCCACTTT. Supplemented by reference TRBV19 and TRBJ1-6, the full variable domain reads DGGITQSPKYLFRKEGQNVTLSCEQNLNHDAMYWYRQDPGQGLRLIYYSQIVNDFQKGDIAEGYSVSREKKESFPLTVTSAQKNPTAFYLCASRTGESPLHFGNGTRLTVT.

This sequence joins TRBV18 and TRBJ1-1; 8 bases agree with TRBD1. The germline V gene encodes CDR1 KGHSH and CDR2 LQKENI. CDR3 size: 14 residues. Trimming cost V 3 bases and J 1 base; bases outside gene matches: 1. This chain's CDR3 is CASSPGTGNTEAFF. CDR3 sequence (DNA): TGTGCCAGCTCACCCGGGACAGGGAACACTGAAGCTTTCTTT.

The CDR3 is CASSLGTSGFSSYNEQFF. The CDR3 DNA sequence: TGTGCCAGCAGCTTGGGGACTAGCGGGTTTAGCTCCTACAATGAGCAGTTCTTC. The chain uses TRBV5-4 and TRBJ2-1, with 11 nucleotides matching TRBD2. Germline lookup yields CDR1 SGHNT and CDR2 YYREEE (reference sequence). Germline trimming cut 0 bases from V and 0 bases from J; bases unmatched to any gene: 5. CDR3 size: 18 residues. Full variable domain (missing parts from reference TRBV5-4 and TRBJ2-1): ETGVTQSPTHLIKTRGQQVTLRCSSQSGHNTVSWYQQALGQGPQFIFQYYREEENGRGNFPPRFSGLQFPNYSSELNVNALELDDSALYLCASSLGTSGFSSYNEQFFGPGTRLTVL.

The V and J genes are TRBV4-3 and TRBJ1-4; D may be TRBD1 (5 bases). V lost 5 bases to trimming and J lost 6 bases, with 10 bases between them. In germline, CDR1 is LGHNA, CDR2 YSLEER. The CDR3 totals 13 residues. CDR3 amino acids: CASSGAGDEKLFF. As DNA, the CDR3 is TGCGCCAGCAGCGGGGCTGGAGATGAAAAACTGTTTTTT.

The gene calls are TRBV19 and TRBJ2-1; D remains ambiguous. V lost 9 bases and J 0 bases, leaving 9 bases between the germline ends. This CDR3 spans 13 amino acids. Germline CDR1 is LNHDA and CDR2 is SQIVND (reference sequence). CDR3 bases: TGTGCCAGCGCGAAGAGCTCCTACAATGAGCAGTTCTTC. Residues: CASAKSSYNEQFF.

The chain carries TRBV29-1 and TRBJ2-5; perhaps TRBD1 as D (6 bases). Germline CDR1 SQVTM, CDR2 ANQGSEA. V dropped 4 bases and J dropped 6 bases, with 15 bases sitting between them. The CDR3 loop spans 13 amino acids. CDR3 in amino acids: CSVASGVRQTQYF. Written as DNA, the CDR3 is TGCAGCGTTGCTTCAGGGGTAAGACAGACCCAGTACTTC.

The chain employs TRBV27 and TRBJ2-1; 10 bases map to TRBD2. Germline V gives CDR1 MNHEY, CDR2 SMNVEV (reference sequence). CDR3 size: 14 residues. Trimming took 7 bases from V and 2 from J; bases not matched to a gene: 2. The CDR3 sequence: CASKRGGPYNEQFF. CDR3 DNA sequence: TGTGCCAGCAAGCGGGGGGGACCCTACAATGAGCAGTTCTTC.

The chain combines TRBV6-1 with TRBJ1-4, with 9 bases lining up with TRBD1. Germline assignment: CDR1 MNHNS and CDR2 SASEGT. The CDR3 loop spans 15 amino acids. V shed 3 bases and J 6 bases; nucleotides not matched to a gene: 5. The CDR3 DNA sequence: TGTGCCAGCAGTGAGTCCGACAGGGGGGATGAAAAACTGTTTTTT. Its protein is CASSESDRGDEKLFF.